What follows are 32 T cell receptor beta chains derived from one specimen sequenced in a study of blood T cell repertoires in COVID-19. Using immunoSEQ multiplex PCR, the repertoire was profiled, and TCRdb retains in-frame clones only, with some absent. This sample has under 150,000 clones, with roughly 88% found just once. The specimen was PBMCs or T cells enriched from blood (not recorded which). These receptors were obtained from a woman in her thirties with acute COVID-19.

This chain joins TRBV6-5 and TRBJ2-1; 14 bases fit TRBD2. This CDR3 comprises 16 residues. Trimming at V came to 0 bases and at J to 8 bases, leaving 3 bases not matched to a gene. Germline CDR1 MNHEY, CDR2 SVGAGI. The DNA for the CDR3 is TGTGCCAGCAGTTACTCGGGACTAGCGGGAGCCCATGAGCAGTTCTTC. It is translated as CASSYSGLAGAHEQFF.

In DNA, the CDR3 is TGTGCCACCAGCAGAGTAGAGTCTAGCCTGAAGACCCAGTACTTC. Translated, it gives CATSRVESSLKTQYF. The genes are TRBV15 and TRBJ2-5, with D possibly TRBD2 on 5 matching bases. This CDR3 region has 15 residues. Germline loops: CDR1 LNHNV, CDR2 YYDKDF (reference sequence). Trimming shortened V by 1 base and J by 6 bases, and 15 bases separated the two germline ends.

The chain's CDR3 is CASSQLAGVTFREQYF. The DNA of the CDR3 is TGCGCCAGCAGCCAACTAGCGGGAGTGACCTTTCGAGAGCAGTACTTC. This chain joins TRBV5-1 and TRBJ2-7, with 11 positions matching TRBD2. CDR1 and CDR2 (germline): SGHRS, YFSETQ. V lost 4 bases to trimming and J lost 7 bases; unmatched junction nucleotides: 13. This CDR3 spans 16 amino acids.

V usage is TRBV28 and J usage is TRBJ1-4; no clear D gene. CDR1 MDHEN and CDR2 SYDVKM come from the germline V gene. The CDR3 is 12 residues long. V was clipped by 3 bases and J by 8 bases, with 7 bases between them. CDR3 residues: CASSFNEEKLFF. In DNA form, the CDR3 reads TGTGCCAGCAGTTTTAATGAGGAAAAACTGTTTTTT.

This chain connects TRBV3-1 (or the pseudogene TRBV3-2) to TRBJ2-2; possibly TRBD1 for D (5 bases). The CDR3 is 14 amino acids. CDR1 is LGHDT and CDR2 is YNNKEL in the germline V gene (reference sequence). Trimming left V 5 bases short and J 3 bases short, with 10 bases between. The CDR3 here is CASSLSGYTGELFF. In DNA form, the CDR3 reads TGTGCCAGCAGCTTATCAGGGTACACCGGGGAGCTGTTTTTT.

This chain connects TRBV9 to TRBJ1-1; TRBD1 is a possible D gene (5 bases). Germline V CDR1 and CDR2: SGDLS, YYNGEE. The V end lost 4 bases, the J end lost 4 bases, and 14 bases lay between the germline ends. There are 14 residues in the CDR3. CDR3 region: CASSQTGGITEAFF. In DNA form, the CDR3 reads TGTGCCAGCAGCCAAACCGGGGGAATCACTGAAGCTTTCTTT. The full variable domain, in which reference TRBV9 and TRBJ1-1 provide the parts outside the CDR3, is DSGVTQTPKHLITATGQRVTLRCSPRSGDLSVYWYQQSLDQGLQFLIQYYNGEERAKGNILERFSAQQFPDLHSELNLSSLELGDSALYFCASSQTGGITEAFFGQGTRLTVV.

The chain joins TRBV27 to TRBJ1-2, with 8 positions matching TRBD1. Per the germline V gene, CDR1 is MNHEY and CDR2 is SMNVEV (reference sequence). CDR3 length equals 14 residues. With 5 bases clipped from V and 6 bases from J, the junction kept 8 bases outside the gene matches. CDR3 nucleotides: TGTGCCAGCAGTCCCCGGACAGGGAGGAATGGCTACACCTTC. Translating gives CASSPRTGRNGYTF.

The V gene is TRBV25-1, the J gene TRBJ1-4, with D uncertain. Trimming left V 5 bases short and J 3 bases short, with 13 bases between. The CDR3 loop spans 15 amino acids. Germline V gives CDR1 MGHDK, CDR2 SYGVNS. The CDR3 region has the DNA TGTGCCAGCAGTTCCTCGGGGAGGCCTAATGAAAAACTGTTTTTT. Residues: CASSSSGRPNEKLFF.

This chain connects TRBV7-8 to TRBJ1-6; D gene uncertain. Trimming cost V 1 base and J 4 bases, with 5 bases left between them. Germline V CDR1 and CDR2: SGHVS, FQNEAQ. The CDR3 runs 14 residues. The CDR3 DNA follows: TGTGCCAGCAGCTTAGTCTCTTATAATTCACCCCTCCACTTT. Its protein product is CASSLVSYNSPLHF.

The rearrangement joins TRBV6-5 to TRBJ2-1; the D gene is possibly TRBD2 (6 bases). This CDR3 contains 13 residues. The germline gives CDR1 MNHEY, CDR2 SVGAGI. V was trimmed by 6 bases and J by 6 bases, leaving 12 bases between them. The DNA for the CDR3 is TGTGCCAGCAGACGGGAGTCTTTCAATGAGCAGTTCTTC. This sequence encodes CASRRESFNEQFF.

The chain combines TRBV6-5 with TRBJ2-7, with 8 bases aligning to TRBD2. Losses at the gene ends were 6 bases for V and 5 bases for J; bases not matched to a gene: 12. From germline, CDR1 is MNHEY and CDR2 SVGAGI. The CDR3 spans 15 residues. CDR3 region: CASSPAPGGKHEQYF. As DNA, the CDR3 is TGTGCCAGCAGCCCCGCCCCGGGAGGGAAACACGAGCAGTACTTC.

The sample holds one count of this clone. CDR3 sequence: CASSPSGGESYEQYF. The CDR3 DNA reads as TGTGCCAGTAGTCCTTCTGGAGGGGAATCCTACGAGCAGTACTTC. The chain uses TRBV19 and TRBJ2-7, with D possibly matching TRBD2 (6 bases). The CDR3 is made up of 15 amino acids. The germline V gene has CDR1 LNHDA and CDR2 SQIVND (reference sequence). V lost 5 bases, J lost 1 base, and 15 bases lay in between.

The chain couples TRBV27 to TRBJ1-5; no reliable D call. This CDR3 is built from 15 residues. Germline CDR1 reads MNHEY; CDR2 reads SMNVEV (reference sequence). Trimming took off 0 bases at V and 5 bases at J, with 11 bases between the two ends. CDR3 bases: TGTGCCAGCAGTTTATCAGGCGGGAAACATCAGCCCCAGCATTTT. The encoded protein is CASSLSGGKHQPQHF.

This rearrangement joins TRBV6-5 to TRBJ1-1, with D possibly matching TRBD1 (5 bases). In germline, CDR1 is MNHEY, CDR2 SVGAGI. Trimming shortened V by 8 bases and J by 5 bases, and 18 bases separated the two germline ends. The CDR3 sequence is 14 residues long. In DNA form, the CDR3 reads TGTGCCAGCGTCACCCCTGGGGGGGAGACTGAAGCTTTCTTT. This encodes CASVTPGGETEAFF.

The CDR3 loop is CASSHGQYGEPQHF. The CDR3 coding sequence is TGTGCCAGCAGCCACGGACAGTATGGGGAGCCCCAGCATTTT. The gene calls are TRBV5-8 and TRBJ1-5; TRBD1 might be the D (6 bases). The germline V gene encodes CDR1 SGHTS and CDR2 YDEGEE. The CDR3 loop spans 14 amino acids. V was cut by 4 bases and J by 8 bases, with 16 bases left in between.

The rearrangement links TRBV5-8 to TRBJ1-2; a weak D match, TRBD1 (6 bases). The germline gives CDR1 SGHTS, CDR2 YDEGEE. V was clipped by 1 base and J by 5 bases, with 15 bases between them. This CDR3 is 15 amino acids long. As DNA, the CDR3 is TGTGCCAGCAGCTTGCAGGGACACGGGAGGTATGGCTACACCTTC. Translation: CASSLQGHGRYGYTF.

This sequence joins TRBV5-1 and TRBJ2-5, with TRBD2 matching 9 bases. Germline CDR1 SGHRS, CDR2 YFSETQ. Unmatched junction bases numbered 14, after V lost 1 base and J lost 1 base. The CDR3 extends over 19 amino acids. This CDR3 is CASSLSPGSGRSLQETQYF. DNA for the CDR3: TGCGCCAGCAGCTTGAGTCCCGGAAGCGGGAGGTCCCTCCAAGAGACCCAGTACTTC.

There are a few counts of this clone. The chain combines TRBV13 with TRBJ2-3; 13 bases are a match to TRBD2. The germline gives CDR1 PRHDT, CDR2 FYEKMQ (reference sequence). This CDR3 has 16 residues. V shed 5 bases, J shed 2 bases, and the junction held 4 bases outside the gene matches. CDR3 DNA: TGTGCCAGCAGCACCGGGACTAGCGGGAACACAGATACGCAGTATTTT. Translation: CASSTGTSGNTDTQYF.

The genes are TRBV2 and TRBJ1-2; possible D gene TRBD1, 6 bases. Germline CDR1 reads SNHLY; CDR2 reads FYNNEI. CDR3 length: 12 residues. V was cut by 8 bases and J by 2 bases, with 9 bases left in between. The CDR3 DNA is TGTGCCAGCGGGGACAAAAACTATGGCTACACCTTC. It specifies CASGDKNYGYTF.

The V and J genes are TRBV11-2 and TRBJ2-2; D unresolved. CDR1 and CDR2 from the germline V gene are SGHAT and FQNNGV. Trimming took 4 bases from V and 4 from J, leaving 7 bases between them. The CDR3 covers 13 residues. CDR3 protein: CASSYASTGELFF. CDR3 in DNA: TGTGCCAGCAGCTATGCGAGCACCGGGGAGCTGTTTTTT.

This clone was observed a single time. The genes are TRBV7-2 and TRBJ1-2, with a weak D call TRBD1 (5 bases). CDR3 length: 15 residues. V was shortened by 1 base and J by 2 bases, with 11 bases between the two germline ends. CDR1 and CDR2 (germline): SGHTA, FQGNSA. Written as DNA, the CDR3 is TGTGCCAGCAGCTTAGTCGGCGGGGCCAACTATGGCTACACCTTC. It specifies CASSLVGGANYGYTF.

The genes are TRBV7-9 and TRBJ2-5, with 8 bases fitting TRBD1. CDR3 length equals 15 residues. Germline V gene sequence: CDR1 SEHNR, CDR2 FQNEAQ (reference sequence). With V trimmed by 2 bases and J by 0 bases, 2 bases remained unmatched. CDR3 nucleotides: TGTGCCAGCAGCTTACAGGGGGCGTACCAAGAGACCCAGTACTTC. It encodes CASSLQGAYQETQYF.

The rearrangement uses TRBV19 and TRBJ1-1, with D perhaps TRBD1 (6 bases). The CDR3 runs to 14 residues. Per germline, CDR1 LNHDA and CDR2 SQIVND (reference sequence). Trimming pared 7 bases from V and 1 base from J, leaving 13 bases between. DNA of the CDR3: TGTGCCAGTACCACCAGGGGTCCGAACACTGAAGCTTTCTTT. Protein product: CASTTRGPNTEAFF.

This clone was picked up one time. The V and J genes are TRBV18 and TRBJ2-7, with TRBD2 matching over 13 bases. There are 17 residues in the CDR3. V lost 4 bases, J lost 2 bases, and 8 bases stayed unmatched. In germline, CDR1 is KGHSH, CDR2 LQKENI. Written as DNA, the CDR3 is TGTGCCAGCTCACGTCCATCCGGGACTAGCGGGGCCTACGAGCAGTACTTC. Protein product: CASSRPSGTSGAYEQYF.

The chain links TRBV19 to TRBJ1-4; no firm D call. V was trimmed by 6 bases and J by 8 bases, leaving 22 bases between them. Germline assignment: CDR1 LNHDA and CDR2 SQIVND (reference sequence). This CDR3 is built from 16 residues. CDR3 bases: TGTGCCAGTAGCGACTGGACGCTCGGAGGAGAAGAAAAACTGTTTTTT. Its translation: CASSDWTLGGEEKLFF.

This clone was counted once. The chain employs TRBV28 and TRBJ1-5, with D uncertain. The CDR3 loop spans 14 amino acids. V lost 5 bases, J lost 1 base, and 9 bases lay in between. Germline assignment: CDR1 MDHEN and CDR2 SYDVKM. The CDR3 DNA sequence: TGTGCCAGCAGTGCCCTCGGGAGCAATCAGCCCCAGCATTTT. Its protein is CASSALGSNQPQHF.

This chain links TRBV20-1 with TRBJ2-7; no clear D gene. This CDR3 is built from 12 residues. V lost 3 bases and J 2 bases, leaving 8 bases between the germline ends. The germline V gene encodes CDR1 DFQATT and CDR2 SNEGSKA (reference sequence). In DNA, the CDR3 is TGCAGTGCTAGTTGGCAAACCTACGAGCAGTACTTC. The encoded protein is CSASWQTYEQYF.

The chain joins TRBV19 to TRBJ2-3; 8 bases align to TRBD1. This CDR3 has 15 amino acids. V shed 1 base, J shed 4 bases, and the junction held 4 bases outside the gene matches. The germline V gene encodes CDR1 LNHDA and CDR2 SQIVND (reference sequence). CDR3 bases: TGTGCCAGTAGTATAGGACAGGGGTTTTCAGATACGCAGTATTTT. Amino acid sequence: CASSIGQGFSDTQYF.

This clone was found once. The V and J genes are TRBV28 and TRBJ2-4; 7 nucleotides agree with TRBD1. CDR1 and CDR2 (germline): MDHEN, SYDVKM. The CDR3 totals 14 residues. V shed 6 bases and J 5 bases; nucleotides not matched to a gene: 7. CDR3 nucleotides: TGTGCCAGCAGATCGGACAGGAGTGAAAACATTCAGTACTTC. Amino acids: CASRSDRSENIQYF.

V usage is TRBV5-1 and J usage is TRBJ2-5, with a weak D call TRBD1 (5 bases). V was cut by 1 base and J by 4 bases, with 8 bases left in between. This CDR3 region has 13 residues. CDR1 is SGHRS, CDR2 YFSETQ, per germline. As DNA, the CDR3 is TGCGCCAGCAGCTTGCAGGGCTCAGAGACCCAGTACTTC. Protein product: CASSLQGSETQYF.

The chain combines TRBV5-4 with TRBJ2-5; perhaps TRBD2 as D (6 bases). The CDR3 sequence is 13 residues long. V was shortened by 5 bases and J by 3 bases, with 11 bases between the two germline ends. Germline CDR1 and CDR2: SGHNT and YYREEE (reference sequence). Written as DNA, the CDR3 is TGTGCCAGCAGTTGGGACTCAGAAGAGACCCAGTACTTC. This gives the protein CASSWDSEETQYF.

V and J are TRBV7-8 and TRBJ1-2; perhaps TRBD1 as D (5 bases). Germline CDR1 is SGHVS and CDR2 is FQNEAQ. The CDR3 extends over 15 amino acids. V lost 4 bases, J lost 0 bases, and 12 bases lay in between. Here the CDR3 reads CASSSKTEPNYGYTF. CDR3 in DNA: TGTGCCAGCAGCTCCAAGACAGAACCTAACTATGGCTACACCTTC.